In its sample, the clone carrying this TCR beta chain was seen a few times. Its antigen is not known. The CDR3 runs 16 residues. Trimming took off 3 bases at V and 4 bases at J, with 18 bases between the two ends. These data belong to a study of molecular identifiers for immune sequencing clone quantification. On the study more broadly: Within a replicate experiment, RNA obtained from either approximately 20,000 or 98,000 naive CD8 cells was divided into five aliquots, and four of those aliquots were then sequenced. General observations from the study: Clonotypes surpassing 20 RNA copies contained over 98% of effector molecules, versus under 1% in naive cells.

Generation of bulk TCR libraries relied on previously described methods and listed TCR primers. TCRdb recomputed calls from the PCR reads with MiXCR, one row per CDR3 protein. The table lists around 320,000 distinct CDR3 sequences, 24% of them singletons. Sorting recovered naive CD8 T cells on a CD8+CD4-CCR7+CD45RA+ profile. The sequence came from a human donor in good health. Some libraries in this study had Jurkat cell RNA spiked in. This rearrangement joins TRBV12-3 or TRBV12-4 to TRBJ1-1; D is undetermined. Sequencing was carried out using naive CD8+ T cells from blood, with Jurkat cell RNA spiked in. Sample subset: FACS-sorted CD8+CD4-CCR7+CD45RA+ naive T cells. The DNA of the CDR3 is TGTGCCAGCAGTTTCGAGGCAAACGAGTTGGGCACTGAAGCTTTCTTT. Protein product: CASSFEANELGTEAFF.